The 30 T cell receptor beta chains in this list originate from one sample, sequenced in a study of shared clonotypes between healthy human individuals. Assay: immunoSEQ multiplex PCR; the TCRdb copy retains only in-frame clones and omits some. This sample yields about 2,500,000 clones, of which just over 90% are seen a single time; 0.13% to 0.15% belongs to the top ten. The sequenced sample was naive CD4+ T cells sorted from blood. Subset in this sample: CD45RA+ positively selected. These receptors all stem from a man between 18 and 29 years old in good health.

This clone was found once. At the DNA level, this CDR3 is encoded by other sequences in the same sample as well. This rearrangement joins TRBV6-5 to TRBJ2-5, with TRBD2 as a possible D gene (6 bases). The CDR3 has 12 amino acids. V was pared by 2 bases and J by 5 bases, with 6 bases between. Per the germline V gene, CDR1 is MNHEY and CDR2 is SVGAGI. This CDR3 is CASSYAGETQYF. The CDR3, as DNA: TGTGCCAGCAGTTACGCGGGGGAGACCCAGTACTTC.

CDR3 DNA sequence: TGTGCCAGCAGCGTAGTGGGACAAACGGGTGAAAAACTGTTTTTT. It translates to CASSVVGQTGEKLFF. This chain joins TRBV9 and TRBJ1-4, with D possibly matching TRBD1 (6 bases). There are 15 residues in the CDR3. CDR1 SGDLS and CDR2 YYNGEE come from the germline V gene. Between the trimmed V and J ends, which lost 0 bases and 7 bases, there was a span of 13 bases.

The chain has TRBV27 and TRBJ2-7; TRBD2 matches 7 bases. The CDR3 loop spans 14 amino acids. V shed 7 bases, J shed 3 bases, and the junction held 9 bases outside the gene matches. Germline CDR1 is MNHEY and CDR2 is SMNVEV (reference sequence). The CDR3 bases are TGTGCCAGCACCCCTGGGGAGGGAAGCTACGAGCAGTACTTC. Amino acid sequence: CASTPGEGSYEQYF.

The CDR3 loop reads CAISDLGQGASTEAFF. The CDR3 nucleotides read TGTGCCATCAGTGATCTGGGACAGGGGGCGAGCACTGAAGCTTTCTTT. The genes are TRBV10-3 and TRBJ1-1; 12 nucleotides agree with TRBD1. The V and J ends lost 3 bases and 4 bases, in that order; junction bases with no gene match: 6. The CDR3 sequence is 16 residues long. Per the germline V gene, CDR1 is ENHRY and CDR2 is SYGVKD.

The gene calls are TRBV7-2 and TRBJ1-1; possible D gene TRBD1, 5 bases. Germline CDR1 SGHTA, CDR2 FQGNSA. Deletions cut 4 bases from V and 2 bases from J, with 11 bases between. The CDR3 is made up of 14 amino acids. CDR3 DNA: TGTGCCAGCAGCTCGTTGGGGGTAAACACTGAAGCTTTCTTT. It codes for CASSSLGVNTEAFF.

The chain couples TRBV18 to TRBJ2-7; D is possibly TRBD2 (6 bases). Germline values: CDR1 KGHSH, CDR2 LQKENI. V was clipped by 3 bases and J by 3 bases, with 15 bases between them. This CDR3 is 15 amino acids long. CDR3 protein: CASSPSTSYLYEQYF. The CDR3 bases are TGTGCCAGCTCACCGTCGACTAGTTACCTCTACGAGCAGTACTTC.

This chain connects TRBV5-1 to TRBJ2-7, with 8 bases matching TRBD2. There are 15 residues in the CDR3. CDR1 is SGHRS, CDR2 YFSETQ, per germline. The junction had 7 bases not matched to a gene; V was cut back by 2 bases and J by 3 bases. The CDR3 region is CASSLLAGIIYEQYF. CDR3 nucleotides: TGCGCCAGCAGCTTATTAGCGGGAATAATCTACGAGCAGTACTTC.

The chain recombines TRBV19 with TRBJ1-2, with a weak D call TRBD1 (6 bases). Germline CDR1 is LNHDA and CDR2 is SQIVND (reference sequence). Trimming cost V 4 bases and J 7 bases, with 22 bases left between them. The CDR3 runs to 16 residues. The CDR3 here is CASSSQLLTGQAGYTF. Written as DNA, the CDR3 is TGTGCCAGTAGTAGCCAGCTCCTAACAGGGCAGGCTGGCTACACCTTC.

The genes are TRBV30 and TRBJ1-4; D perhaps matches TRBD1 (6 bases). V was pared by 1 base and J by 3 bases, with 12 bases between. The CDR3 runs to 15 residues. Germline CDR1 GTSNPN, CDR2 SVGIG (reference sequence). Here the CDR3 reads CAWSGFRGPNEKLFF. CDR3 DNA sequence: TGTGCCTGGAGTGGATTCAGGGGACCTAATGAAAAACTGTTTTTT.

J is TRBJ2-1 and V is TRBV6-1; 11 bases are a match to TRBD2. Trimming at V came to 5 bases and at J to 1 base, leaving 1 base not matched to a gene. The CDR3 consists of 15 residues. CDR1 and CDR2 (germline): MNHNS, SASEGT. In DNA, the CDR3 is TGTGCCAGCAGTATAGCGGGAGGGTCCTACAATGAGCAGTTCTTC. As protein: CASSIAGGSYNEQFF.

Remarks on this clone: Within the sample, other DNA sequences also encode this same CDR3. This chain joins TRBV7-2 and TRBJ2-3; maybe TRBD2 (5 bases). CDR1 is SGHTA, CDR2 FQGNSA, per germline. The V end was cut by 0 bases, the J end by 2 bases, with 9 bases between. This CDR3 has 15 amino acids. DNA for the CDR3: TGTGCCAGCAGCTTAGCCAGCGGCCTCACAGATACGCAGTATTTT. It yields the protein CASSLASGLTDTQYF.

The chain couples TRBV5-1 to TRBJ2-7, with 9 bases matching TRBD1. The V gene's germline CDR1 is SGHRS and CDR2 YFSETQ. V gave up 4 bases and J gave up 5 bases; unmatched junction bases: 10. The CDR3 has 15 amino acids. The CDR3 nucleotides are TGCGCCAGCAGCACTCGACAGGGGGGGCTTGACGAGCAGTACTTC. It is translated as CASSTRQGGLDEQYF.

V usage is TRBV5-6 and J usage is TRBJ2-7; 7 bases agree with TRBD2. Germline CDR1 reads SGHDT; CDR2 reads YYEEEE. The V gene end was trimmed by 4 bases and the J gene end by 0 bases; junction bases not matched to a gene: 7. The CDR3 spans 15 residues. CDR3 amino acids: CASSGPGLSSYEQYF. DNA of the CDR3: TGTGCCAGCAGCGGGCCGGGACTAAGCTCCTACGAGCAGTACTTC.

This chain joins TRBV6-1 and TRBJ2-2; D might be TRBD2 (6 bases). CDR1 MNHNS and CDR2 SASEGT come from the germline V gene. The CDR3 extends over 14 amino acids. V shed 6 bases and J shed 5 bases, with 13 bases lying between them. CDR3 residues: CASRSGRGTGELFF. CDR3 DNA sequence: TGTGCCAGCAGATCTGGGCGGGGAACCGGGGAGCTGTTTTTT.

This clone was seen once. This specimen includes other DNA sequences encoding the same CDR3. This rearrangement joins TRBV30 to TRBJ1-1; possibly TRBD1 for D (6 bases). The CDR3 has 12 amino acids. Trimming removed 0 bases at V and 4 bases at J, with 6 bases between. Germline-derived CDR1 and CDR2 are GTSNPN and SVGIG (reference sequence). The CDR3 sequence is CAWSVRGTEAFF. The CDR3 DNA follows: TGTGCCTGGAGTGTCAGGGGCACTGAAGCTTTCTTT.

There are a few counts of this clone. The chain recombines TRBV14 with TRBJ1-1; a possible D gene is TRBD1 (5 bases). CDR3 length: 15 residues. The germline V gene has CDR1 SGHDN and CDR2 FVKESK. The V end was cut by 6 bases, the J end by 4 bases, with 18 bases between. In DNA, the CDR3 is TGTGCCAGCAGACCTAGATCTGGGGGAAGCACTGAAGCTTTCTTT. Protein sequence: CASRPRSGGSTEAFF.

The chain carries TRBV27 and TRBJ2-2; D ambiguous. The germline gives CDR1 MNHEY, CDR2 SMNVEV (reference sequence). This CDR3 has 14 amino acids. Trimming took off 3 bases at V and 2 bases at J, with 7 bases between the two ends. CDR3 sequence: CASSFYTNTGELFF. CDR3 DNA sequence: TGTGCCAGCAGTTTCTACACTAACACCGGGGAGCTGTTTTTT.

The gene calls are TRBV19 and TRBJ1-5; 7 bases match TRBD1. The CDR3 is made up of 13 amino acids. V shed 10 bases, J shed 1 base, and the junction held 4 bases outside the gene matches. The germline V gene has CDR1 LNHDA and CDR2 SQIVND (reference sequence). In DNA, the CDR3 is TGTGCCACGGCAGGGGGAAGCAATCAGCCCCAGCATTTT. Translating gives CATAGGSNQPQHF.

The CDR3 nucleotides read TGCGCCAGCAGCTTGGAGATGGATACGCAGTATTTT. Protein sequence: CASSLEMDTQYF. The chain employs TRBV5-1 and TRBJ2-3; no reliable D call. Deletions cut 0 bases from V and 6 bases from J, with 5 bases between. There are 12 residues in the CDR3. Germline loops: CDR1 SGHRS, CDR2 YFSETQ.

This sequence joins TRBV7-9 and TRBJ1-2; D gene uncertain. The ends were cut back, 5 bases at V and 4 bases at J, with 23 bases in the middle. The CDR3 covers 17 residues. Germline assignment: CDR1 SEHNR and CDR2 FQNEAQ (reference sequence). The CDR3 DNA reads TGTGCCAGCAGCAAAACAGAGATGGTCTGGGCGGGCTATGGCTACACCTTC. This codes for CASSKTEMVWAGYGYTF.

In the case of this clone: Other DNA sequences within the sample encode an identical CDR3. The chain employs TRBV10-3 and TRBJ1-1; a possible D gene is TRBD1 (6 bases). Germline V gene sequence: CDR1 ENHRY, CDR2 SYGVKD. The CDR3 consists of 14 residues. Trimming cost V 5 bases and J 1 base, with 11 bases left between them. The CDR3 spells CAISLQGKNTEAFF. The CDR3 DNA reads as TGTGCCATCAGTTTACAGGGAAAGAACACTGAAGCTTTCTTT.

The CDR3 is CASSEVGGTGELFF. CDR3 DNA: TGTGCCAGCAGTGAAGTTGGAGGCACCGGGGAGCTGTTTTTT. The V and J genes are TRBV25-1 and TRBJ2-2, with D maybe TRBD2 (5 bases). The CDR3 length is 14 residues. V lost 2 bases, J lost 4 bases, and 8 bases lay in between. Germline CDR1 reads MGHDK; CDR2 reads SYGVNS.

This clone is a singleton in its sample. V and J are TRBV4-1 and TRBJ1-5, with D perhaps matching TRBD1 (5 bases). The CDR3 totals 16 residues. Trimming cost V 0 bases and J 7 bases, with 16 bases left between them. In germline, CDR1 is MGHRA, CDR2 YSYEKL. CDR3 residues: CASSQEVGAPRQPQHF. Written as DNA, the CDR3 is TGCGCCAGCAGCCAAGAGGTAGGGGCTCCGAGGCAGCCCCAGCATTTT.

The rearrangement uses TRBV19 and TRBJ1-5, with 8 positions matching TRBD1. The V gene's germline CDR1 is LNHDA and CDR2 SQIVND (reference sequence). This CDR3 is 16 amino acids long. The ends lost 7 bases at V and 2 bases at J; junction bases unmatched: 10. CDR3 sequence (DNA): TGTGCCAGTAACCTCAGGGGGCTCACGGGCAATCAGCCCCAGCATTTT. Protein product: CASNLRGLTGNQPQHF.

CDR3 sequence (DNA): TGTGCCAGCGGGTTCGACCCGGGGACCCAGTACTTC. This translates into CASGFDPGTQYF. The rearrangement uses TRBV6-1 and TRBJ2-5; D gene ambiguous. The CDR3 is 12 amino acids. V dropped 8 bases and J dropped 7 bases, with 14 bases sitting between them. CDR1 MNHNS and CDR2 SASEGT come from the germline V gene.

The V and J genes are TRBV7-9 and TRBJ2-7; possible D gene TRBD2, 6 bases. The CDR3 is 15 residues long. The V and J ends lost 2 bases and 3 bases respectively, with 14 bases between them. CDR1 is SEHNR, CDR2 FQNEAQ, per germline (reference sequence). The CDR3: CASSLSRQGGYEQYF. CDR3 in DNA: TGTGCCAGCAGCTTAAGTCGTCAGGGAGGCTACGAGCAGTACTTC.

In this sample, this clone turned up a few times. Other DNA sequences in the sample encode the same CDR3. The chain links TRBV2 to TRBJ2-5; no clear D. Between the trimmed V and J ends, which lost 3 bases and 5 bases, there was a span of 4 bases. Per germline, CDR1 SNHLY and CDR2 FYNNEI. The CDR3 is 11 residues long. This CDR3 reads CASSEGETQYF. CDR3 DNA: TGTGCCAGCAGTGAGGGGGAGACCCAGTACTTC.

This clone appeared once. The chain couples TRBV7-2 to TRBJ2-6; D is undetermined. CDR1 is SGHTA and CDR2 is FQGNSA in the germline V gene. CDR3 length: 16 residues. Trimming shortened V by 5 bases and J by 0 bases, and 11 bases separated the two germline ends. CDR3 DNA sequence: TGTGCCAGCAGCCGGTACAGCAGCTCTGGGGCCAACGTCCTGACTTTC. It translates to CASSRYSSSGANVLTF.

CDR3 in DNA: TGTGCCAGCAGTCCTGTAGTGGGGACGCAGTATTTT. Translation: CASSPVVGTQYF. This chain joins TRBV6-5 and TRBJ2-3; D uncertain. Germline V gene lookup returns CDR1 MNHEY and CDR2 SVGAGI. V lost 5 bases, J lost 9 bases, and 12 bases lay in between. The CDR3 spans 12 residues.

The V call is TRBV11-1, the J call TRBJ2-7, with D perhaps TRBD1 (5 bases). V was shortened by 5 bases and J by 5 bases, with 13 bases between the two germline ends. Germline V gene sequence: CDR1 SGHAT, CDR2 FQDESV (reference sequence). The CDR3 totals 13 residues. In nucleotides, the CDR3 is TGTGCCAGCAGCCTAAGGTTCAGGGACGAGCAGTACTTC. Translating it yields CASSLRFRDEQYF.